The rows below give T cell receptor beta chains drawn from one sample of a study of beta chain features in type 1 diabetes. The table came from immunoSEQ multiplex PCR; TCRdb's copy has only in-frame clones and leaves some out. The sample records under 500,000 clones, roughly 31% being singletons. Material: naive CD4+ T cells from blood. These receptors were taken from a man younger than 35 in good health. CDR3s include the opening cysteine and the closing phenylalanine or tryptophan. Each record gives: V gene, D gene, clone size, J gene, CDR3 protein, CDR3 DNA. The D gene is left open where the match is weak. Clone size, where shown, is once, few, many, or a class for clones that have expanded.

TRBV29-1	TRBD1	few	TRBJ2-5	CSVVAGGIGETQYF	TGCAGCGTTGTGGCAGGGGGCATAGGAGAGACCCAGTACTTC
TRBV15	NA	NA	TRBJ2-5	CATSRDRAGGEETQYF	TGTGCCACCAGCAGAGATCGAGCGGGTGGCGAAGAGACCCAGTACTTC
TRBV30	NA	few	TRBJ1-2	CAWGQNYGYTF	TGTGCCTGGGGACAGAACTATGGCTACACCTTC
TRBV7-9	TRBD1	NA	TRBJ1-1	CASSYRDRRTEAFF	TGTGCCAGCAGCTACCGGGACAGAAGGACCGAAGCTTTCTTT
TRBV9	TRBD2	NA	TRBJ2-1	CASSVERTSAYNEQFF	TGTGCCAGCAGCGTAGAAAGGACTAGCGCCTACAATGAGCAGTTCTTC
TRBV10-3	TRBD1	once	TRBJ2-5	CATGQGVETQYF	TGTGCCACCGGACAGGGGGTTGAGACCCAGTACTTC
TRBV5-1	NA	NA	TRBJ2-5	CASSANPQGLYQETQYF	TGCGCCAGCAGCGCCAACCCCCAGGGCTTGTACCAAGAGACCCAGTACTTC
TRBV10-3	TRBD1	few	TRBJ2-7	CAISEPSSDRAFAYEQYF	TGTGCCATCAGTGAGCCCAGTAGTGACAGGGCTTTCGCATACGAGCAGTACTTC
TRBV7-9	NA	NA	TRBJ2-6	CASSLSGTGANVLTF	TGTGCCAGCAGCTTATCGGGGACCGGGGCCAACGTCCTGACTTTC
TRBV10-3	TRBD1	few	TRBJ2-3	CAISTDRETDTQYF	TGTGCCATCAGTACGGACAGGGAGACAGATACGCAGTATTTT
TRBV5-6	NA	NA	TRBJ2-3	CASSLADTQYF	TGTGCCAGCAGCTTGGCAGATACGCAGTATTTT
TRBV29-1	NA	few	TRBJ2-7	CSVGGGTAYEQYF	TGCAGCGTTGGTGGCGGTACGGCCTACGAGCAGTACTTC
TRBV25-1	TRBD2	few	TRBJ2-7	CASRLAGDYEQYF	TGTGCCAGCAGGCTAGCGGGGGACTACGAGCAGTACTTC
TRBV7-6	TRBD1	few	TRBJ2-7	CASSFNRGEQYF	TGTGCCAGCAGCTTCAACAGGGGCGAGCAGTACTTC
TRBV7-2	NA	once	TRBJ2-7	CASSKAGQTYEQYF	TGTGCCAGCAGCAAGGCGGGACAAACTTACGAGCAGTACTTC
TRBV23-1	TRBD2	NA	TRBJ2-1	CASSQLARLAGDTEQFF	TGCGCCAGCAGTCAATTAGCGAGACTAGCGGGAGACACTGAGCAGTTCTTC
TRBV29-1	NA	NA	TRBJ2-1	CSVEQGSGEQFF	TGCAGCGTGGAACAGGGATCGGGTGAGCAGTTCTTC